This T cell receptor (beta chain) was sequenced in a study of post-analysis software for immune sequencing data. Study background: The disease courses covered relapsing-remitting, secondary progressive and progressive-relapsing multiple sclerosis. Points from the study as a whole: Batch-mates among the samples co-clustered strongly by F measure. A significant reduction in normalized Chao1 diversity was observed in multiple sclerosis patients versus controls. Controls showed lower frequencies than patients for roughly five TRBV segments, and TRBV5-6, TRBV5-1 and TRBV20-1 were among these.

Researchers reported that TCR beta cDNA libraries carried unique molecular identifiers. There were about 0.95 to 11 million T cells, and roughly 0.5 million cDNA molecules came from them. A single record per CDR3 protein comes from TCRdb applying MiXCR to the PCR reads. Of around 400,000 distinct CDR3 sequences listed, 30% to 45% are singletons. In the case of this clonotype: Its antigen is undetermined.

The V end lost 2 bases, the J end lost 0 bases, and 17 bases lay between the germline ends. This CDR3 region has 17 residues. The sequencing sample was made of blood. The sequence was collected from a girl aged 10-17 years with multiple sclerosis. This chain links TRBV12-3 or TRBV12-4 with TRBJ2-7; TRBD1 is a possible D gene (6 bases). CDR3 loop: CASSLWDIGVTSYEQYF. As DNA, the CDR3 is TGTGCCAGCAGTTTATGGGACATCGGAGTGACCTCCTACGAGCAGTACTTC.